These T cell receptor beta chains were read from a single sample in a study of cytomegalovirus exposure and HLA in healthy donors. Sequencing was performed with immunoSEQ multiplex PCR; in TCRdb, only in-frame clones are kept and a portion is missing. The sample lists approximately 160,000 clones; more than 70% were seen once. The sequencing sample was made of PBMCs. The source is a man younger than 40 in good health and CMV-seropositive. Each CDR3 is given with its conserved first and last residue. A D gene is named only where the DNA matches it firmly. The listing skips clone size in some rows; elsewhere it reads once, few, many or a size class.

size: .; J: TRBJ2-3; V: TRBV7-3; D: .; CDR3: CASSRAGGSTDTQYF; DNA: TGTGCCAGCAGCCGCGCGGGCGGTTCCACAGATACGCAGTATTTT
size: .; J: TRBJ2-7; V: TRBV29-1; D: .; CDR3: CSVAIQGSYEQYF; DNA: TGCAGCGTTGCCATCCAGGGCTCCTACGAGCAGTACTTC
size: once; J: TRBJ1-1; V: TRBV5-4; D: .; CDR3: CASSAGTEAFF; DNA: TGTGCCAGCAGTGCGGGCACTGAAGCTTTCTTT
size: .; J: TRBJ1-5; V: TRBV7-9; D: .; CDR3: CASSFGGNLLNQPQHF; DNA: TGTGCCAGCAGCTTCGGGGGAAACCTATTAAATCAGCCCCAGCATTTT
size: .; J: TRBJ2-7; V: TRBV2; D: .; CDR3: CASSVQGSTYEQYF; DNA: TGTGCCAGCAGCGTACAGGGTTCGACCTACGAGCAGTACTTC
size: once; J: TRBJ2-2; V: TRBV11-3; D: TRBD2; CDR3: CASNKGGGTGELFF; DNA: TGTGCCAGCAACAAAGGCGGGGGCACCGGGGAGCTGTTTTTT
size: .; J: TRBJ2-5; V: TRBV13; D: TRBD2; CDR3: CASSPWTSGGSETQYF; DNA: TGTGCCAGCAGCCCTTGGACTAGCGGGGGGAGTGAGACCCAGTACTTC
size: .; J: TRBJ2-2; V: TRBV5-4; D: TRBD2; CDR3: CASSRPGGGADTGELFF; DNA: TGTGCCAGCAGCCGTCCCGGCGGGGGGGCGGATACCGGGGAGCTGTTTTTT
size: .; J: TRBJ2-1; V: TRBV7-2; D: TRBD2; CDR3: CASSLGREVSYNEQFF; DNA: TGTGCCAGCAGCTTAGGGCGGGAGGTCTCCTACAATGAGCAGTTCTTC
size: .; J: TRBJ2-3; V: TRBV5-4; D: TRBD2; CDR3: CASSVTSGGTDTQYF; DNA: TGTGCCAGCAGCGTTACTAGCGGGGGGACAGATACGCAGTATTTT
size: .; J: TRBJ2-1; V: TRBV30; D: .; CDR3: CAWSGLGDEQFF; DNA: TGTGCCTGGAGTGGTTTAGGGGATGAGCAGTTCTTC
size: .; J: TRBJ1-5; V: TRBV19; D: .; CDR3: CASRTKGGSDQPQHF; DNA: TGTGCCAGTAGGACGAAGGGGGGGAGCGATCAGCCCCAGCATTTT
size: .; J: TRBJ2-3; V: TRBV29-1; D: .; CDR3: CSVRTGVTDTQYF; DNA: TGCAGCGTTAGGACGGGGGTCACAGATACGCAGTATTTT
size: .; J: TRBJ1-5; V: TRBV28; D: .; CDR3: CASSSGTAGGAGNNQPQHF; DNA: TGTGCCAGCAGTTCCGGGACCGCCGGGGGGGCCGGGAACAATCAGCCCCAGCATTTT
size: .; J: TRBJ1-5; V: TRBV7-8; D: .; CDR3: CASSLSRFLKGGNQPQHF; DNA: TGTGCCAGCAGCTTATCTCGTTTTCTGAAAGGAGGCAATCAGCCCCAGCATTTT
size: few; J: TRBJ2-7; V: TRBV7-9; D: TRBD1; CDR3: CASSPTGQGVHEQYF; DNA: TGTGCCAGCAGCCCGACGGGACAGGGGGTCCACGAGCAGTACTTC
size: once; J: TRBJ1-5; V: TRBV6-1; D: .; CDR3: CASSDSQAGQPQHF; DNA: TGTGCCAGCAGTGATAGTCAGGCGGGACAGCCCCAGCATTTT
size: .; J: TRBJ1-2; V: TRBV10-3; D: .; CDR3: CAISHETEDGYTF; DNA: TGTGCCATCAGCCACGAGACAGAGGATGGCTACACCTTC
size: .; J: TRBJ2-1; V: TRBV9; D: TRBD2; CDR3: CASSVDLAGGRDEQFF; DNA: TGTGCCAGCAGCGTCGACCTAGCGGGGGGGCGGGATGAGCAGTTCTTC
size: .; J: TRBJ2-7; V: TRBV4-3; D: .; CDR3: CASSRQRLDEQYF; DNA: TGCGCCAGCAGCCGCCAAAGACTGGACGAGCAGTACTTC
size: .; J: TRBJ2-1; V: TRBV19; D: .; CDR3: CASSTTTGLGSYNEQFF; DNA: TGTGCCAGTAGTACTACTACAGGGTTAGGTTCCTACAATGAGCAGTTCTTC
size: .; J: TRBJ2-2; V: TRBV5-1; D: TRBD1; CDR3: CASSTGTGNTGELFF; DNA: TGCGCCAGCAGCACGGGGACAGGAAACACCGGGGAGCTGTTTTTT
size: .; J: TRBJ2-7; V: TRBV15; D: .; CDR3: CATSRDPGAYEQYF; DNA: TGTGCCACCAGCAGAGATCCAGGGGCATACGAGCAGTACTTC
size: once; J: TRBJ1-2; V: TRBV27; D: .; CDR3: CASSSRTDSNYGYTF; DNA: TGTGCCAGCAGTTCACGGACAGACTCTAACTATGGCTACACCTTC
size: once; J: TRBJ1-1; V: TRBV5-6; D: .; CDR3: CASSLVVDTEAFF; DNA: TGTGCCAGCAGCTTGGTAGTGGACACTGAAGCTTTCTTT
size: .; J: TRBJ1-1; V: TRBV2; D: .; CDR3: CASSQSGGTEAFF; DNA: TGTGCCAGCTCGCAGTCGGGTGGCACTGAAGCTTTCTTT
size: few; J: TRBJ1-5; V: TRBV30; D: .; CDR3: CAWSVPAGESNQPQHF; DNA: TGTGCCTGGAGTGTACCGGCAGGGGAGAGCAATCAGCCCCAGCATTTT
size: .; J: TRBJ2-1; V: TRBV28; D: TRBD2; CDR3: CASSPGGLAAKSSYNEQFF; DNA: TGTGCCAGCAGTCCCGGGGGACTAGCGGCTAAGAGCTCCTACAATGAGCAGTTCTTC
size: .; J: TRBJ1-1; V: TRBV7-9; D: .; CDR3: CASRPAGASTEAFF; DNA: TGTGCCAGCAGACCCGCGGGGGCGAGCACTGAAGCTTTCTTT
size: .; J: TRBJ2-1; V: TRBV5-1; D: .; CDR3: CASSLGLAERGYNEQFF; DNA: TGCGCCAGCAGTCTTGGGTTAGCGGAAAGGGGTTACAATGAGCAGTTCTTC
size: .; J: TRBJ2-5; V: TRBV5-6; D: TRBD2; CDR3: CASSGGAGGVETQYF; DNA: TGTGCCAGCAGCGGAGGGGCGGGGGGAGTGGAGACCCAGTACTTC
size: .; J: TRBJ2-2; V: TRBV11-2; D: .; CDR3: CASSPGGNTGELFF; DNA: TGTGCCAGCTCCCCCGGCGGAAACACCGGGGAGCTGTTTTTT
size: few; J: TRBJ1-2; V: TRBV6-1; D: .; CDR3: CASSEAGATGSYGYTF; DNA: TGTGCCAGCAGTGAAGCGGGGGCCACGGGGTCCTATGGCTACACCTTC
size: .; J: TRBJ2-7; V: TRBV5-4; D: .; CDR3: CASSFFPLYEQYF; DNA: TGTGCCAGCAGCTTCTTTCCACTATACGAGCAGTACTTC
size: .; J: TRBJ2-5; V: TRBV14; D: .; CDR3: CASSQAWSETQYF; DNA: TGTGCCAGCAGCCAGGCCTGGTCGGAGACCCAGTACTTC
size: once; J: TRBJ2-2; V: TRBV29-1; D: .; CDR3: CSVEVHSPTGELFF; DNA: TGCAGCGTTGAAGTTCACAGTCCCACCGGGGAGCTGTTTTTT
size: .; J: TRBJ2-6; V: TRBV28; D: TRBD1; CDR3: CASNTGGSLRANVLTF; DNA: TGTGCCAGCAACACAGGGGGTTCTCTAAGGGCCAACGTCCTGACTTTC
size: .; J: TRBJ2-1; V: TRBV19; D: .; CDR3: CASSPRDNMGEQFF; DNA: TGTGCCAGTAGTCCCCGGGACAATATGGGGGAGCAGTTCTTC
size: .; J: TRBJ2-7; V: TRBV28; D: .; CDR3: CASSLASGSYEQYF; DNA: TGTGCCAGCAGTTTAGCCAGCGGCTCCTACGAGCAGTACTTC
size: .; J: TRBJ1-5; V: TRBV6-5; D: TRBD1; CDR3: CASRPDRGSQPQHF; DNA: TGTGCCAGCAGACCAGACAGGGGGAGTCAGCCCCAGCATTTT
size: .; J: TRBJ2-7; V: TRBV11-2; D: TRBD2; CDR3: CASSSLAGGYYEQYF; DNA: TGTGCCAGCAGTTCTTTAGCGGGGGGATACTACGAGCAGTACTTC